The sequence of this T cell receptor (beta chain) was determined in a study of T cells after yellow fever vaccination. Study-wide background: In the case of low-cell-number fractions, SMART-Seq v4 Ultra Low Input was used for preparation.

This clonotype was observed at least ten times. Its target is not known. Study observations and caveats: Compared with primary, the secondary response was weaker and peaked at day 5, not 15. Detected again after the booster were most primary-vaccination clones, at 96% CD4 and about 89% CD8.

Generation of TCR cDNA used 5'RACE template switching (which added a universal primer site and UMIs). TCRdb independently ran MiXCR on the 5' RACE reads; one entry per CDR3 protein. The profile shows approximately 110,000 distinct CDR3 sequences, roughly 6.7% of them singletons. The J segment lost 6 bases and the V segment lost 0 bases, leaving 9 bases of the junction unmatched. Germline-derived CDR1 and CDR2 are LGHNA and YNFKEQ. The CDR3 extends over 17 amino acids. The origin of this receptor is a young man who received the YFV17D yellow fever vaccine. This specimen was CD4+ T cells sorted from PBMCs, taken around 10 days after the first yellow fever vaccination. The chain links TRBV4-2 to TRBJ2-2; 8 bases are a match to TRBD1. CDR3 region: CASSQESQGASSGELFF. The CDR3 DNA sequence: TGTGCCAGCAGCCAAGAATCGCAGGGGGCTTCTTCCGGGGAGCTGTTTTTT.